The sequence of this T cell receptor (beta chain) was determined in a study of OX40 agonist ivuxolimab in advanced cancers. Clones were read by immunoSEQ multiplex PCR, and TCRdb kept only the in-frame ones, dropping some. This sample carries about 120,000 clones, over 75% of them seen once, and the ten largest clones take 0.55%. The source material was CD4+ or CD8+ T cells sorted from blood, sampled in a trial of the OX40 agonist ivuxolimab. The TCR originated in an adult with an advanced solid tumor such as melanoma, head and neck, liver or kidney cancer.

The CDR3 DNA follows: TGTGCCAGCAGCACACACAGGGGGCGTACCCTCCACTTT. Encoded protein: CASSTHRGRTLHF. The genes are TRBV21-1 and TRBJ1-6; the DNA was not used to check the table's D call, TRBD1. TRBV21-1 is marked as a pseudogene. The CDR3 extends over 13 amino acids.